This entry lists 12 T cell receptor beta chains sequenced from one sample in a study of T-cell reconstitution after alpha-beta-depleted transplantation in children. Library preparation (for TCRbeta) was performed with unique molecular identifiers. Each CDR3 protein is one row after TCRdb ran MiXCR on the PCR reads. Found here are approximately 500,000 distinct CDR3 sequences, roughly a tenth of them singletons; the top ten hold 2%. The sequencing used PBMCs, collected before TCRalphabeta/CD19-depleted stem cell transplant. The receptor source for this set is a child younger than 10 with inherited bone marrow failure, due to receive a stem cell transplant.

Comment on this clonotype: Just one base apart from a much larger clone, this may be a read error. CDR3 sequence reads: CASIQGSGDYNEQFF. The CDR3 bases are TGCGCCAGCATCCAAGGGAGCGGGGACTACAATGAGCAGTTCTTC. This chain uses TRBV4-3 with TRBJ2-1; 7 bases are shared with TRBD2. The germline V gene has CDR1 LGHNA and CDR2 YSLEER. CDR3 length equals 15 residues.

Many counts were recorded for this clonotype. This chain connects TRBV5-1 to TRBJ2-3; D unclear. Trimming removed 2 bases at V and 4 bases at J, with 8 bases between. CDR1 and CDR2 from the germline V gene are SGHRS and YFSETQ. The CDR3 length is 13 residues. The CDR3 sequence: CASSFSQADTQYF. The CDR3 DNA reads TGCGCCAGCAGCTTTAGCCAGGCAGATACGCAGTATTTT.

This clonotype was detected ten times or more. The chain joins TRBV12-3 or TRBV12-4 to TRBJ1-2; 11 bases are a match to TRBD1. V dropped 3 bases and J dropped 10; count of bases not matched to a gene: 13. This CDR3 spans 16 amino acids. The CDR3 here is CASSFRQDRGRLVYTF. In nucleotides, the CDR3 is TGTGCCAGCAGTTTCCGCCAGGACAGGGGGCGATTGGTCTACACCTTC.

The sample holds one count of this clonotype. This could be a read error, since a much larger clone is one nucleotide away. V and J are TRBV7-2 and TRBJ2-1; 7 bases agree with TRBD1. The CDR3 totals 13 residues. Germline V lookup: CDR1 SGHTA, CDR2 FQGNSA. CDR3 loop: CASSLGQVDDQFF. DNA for the CDR3: TGTGCCAGCAGCCTTGGACAGGTCGATGACCAGTTCTTC.

This clonotype was observed at least ten times. This chain links TRBV5-1 with TRBJ2-3; possible D gene TRBD1, 8 bases. From germline, CDR1 is SGHRS and CDR2 YFSETQ. The CDR3 runs 14 residues. Trimming removed 4 bases from V and 5 bases from J, with 14 bases in between. The CDR3 nucleotides read TGCGCCAGCAGCACAGGGGGGGCGGAAGATACGCAGTATTTT. As protein: CASSTGGAEDTQYF.

This clonotype showed up just a few times. The J gene is TRBJ1-6, the V gene TRBV20-1; D might be TRBD1 (5 bases). V lost 3 bases and J 5 bases, leaving 17 bases between the germline ends. There are 16 residues in the CDR3. Germline CDR1 and CDR2: DFQATT and SNEGSKA (reference sequence). CDR3 loop: CSASPLGVEDNSPLHF. The CDR3 DNA sequence: TGCAGTGCTAGCCCTTTGGGGGTAGAAGATAATTCACCCCTCCACTTT.

This clonotype was seen ten or more times. The V gene is TRBV5-1, the J gene TRBJ2-1, with TRBD2 matching 9 bases. The J segment lost 4 bases and the V segment lost 3 bases, leaving 11 bases of the junction unmatched. Germline V CDR1 and CDR2: SGHRS, YFSETQ. The CDR3 spans 17 residues. DNA of the CDR3: TGCGCCAGCAGCTCTCCGGGAAGCGGGAGGATGTACAATGAGCAGTTCTTC. It codes for CASSSPGSGRMYNEQFF.

This clonotype was observed many times. This chain links TRBV4-3 with TRBJ2-2; TRBD2 matches 12 bases. CDR1 is LGHNA and CDR2 is YSLEER in the germline V gene. Trimming at V came to 4 bases and at J to 6 bases, leaving 6 bases not matched to a gene. The CDR3 runs 16 residues. CDR3 protein: CASSPRLAGASGELFF. CDR3 sequence (DNA): TGCGCCAGCAGCCCACGACTAGCGGGAGCGTCCGGGGAGCTGTTTTTT.

In its sample, this clonotype was seen many times. The rearrangement links TRBV6-1 to TRBJ2-2, with 7 bases identical to TRBD2. This CDR3 region has 13 residues. Germline V gene lookup returns CDR1 MNHNS and CDR2 SASEGT. V lost 6 bases to trimming and J lost 4 bases; unmatched junction nucleotides: 2. CDR3 amino acids: CASRASGTGELFF. For the CDR3, the DNA is TGTGCCAGCAGGGCTAGCGGCACCGGGGAGCTGTTTTTT.

The V call is TRBV9, the J call TRBJ2-5, with D unclear. Germline V gives CDR1 SGDLS, CDR2 YYNGEE. Trimming cost V 4 bases and J 2 bases, with 15 bases left between them. This CDR3 spans 15 amino acids. The CDR3 DNA reads TGTGCCAGCAGCCTCTACGGTGGGCTTCAAGAGACCCAGTACTTC. Protein product: CASSLYGGLQETQYF.

V and J are TRBV20-1 and TRBJ1-1; 8 nucleotides agree with TRBD1. The CDR3 covers 15 residues. The V and J ends lost 8 bases and 9 bases, in that order; junction bases with no gene match: 20. The V gene's germline CDR1 is DFQATT and CDR2 SNEGSKA (reference sequence). This CDR3 is CSTFPGQAQTIQAFF. The CDR3 bases are TGCAGTACATTCCCGGGACAGGCCCAAACAATTCAAGCTTTCTTT.

The table lists this clonotype with many counts. This rearrangement joins TRBV27 to TRBJ2-7; 14 bases are a match to TRBD2. Trimming removed 4 bases from V and 7 bases from J; junction bases left unmatched: 9. CDR1 MNHEY and CDR2 SMNVEV come from the germline V gene (reference sequence). This CDR3 is built from 16 residues. The CDR3 is CASSSRLAGGPDEQYF. In DNA form, the CDR3 reads TGTGCCAGCAGTTCGCGACTAGCGGGAGGGCCGGATGAGCAGTACTTC.